Below, 14 T cell receptor beta chains from the same sample are listed, as sequenced in a study of cytomegalovirus exposure and HLA in healthy donors. The PCR ran on 60 Vbeta and 13 Jbeta primers. Clones were sequenced by immunoSEQ multiplex PCR, and TCRdb holds only the in-frame ones, with some missing. Its table lists around 140,000 clones. The sequenced sample was PBMCs. The receptor source for this set is a woman aged 50 to 60 in good health and CMV-seronegative.

This chain links TRBV2 with TRBJ2-3; 7 bases are a match to TRBD1. The CDR3 runs 15 residues. Germline V gene sequence: CDR1 SNHLY, CDR2 FYNNEI. The trim removed 2 bases at V and 2 bases at J, leaving 4 bases unmatched. Written as DNA, the CDR3 is TGTGCCAGCAGTGAATGGCAGGGGGACACAGATACGCAGTATTTT. Translated: CASSEWQGDTDTQYF.

The chain has TRBV28 and TRBJ1-5; weak D call: TRBD1 (5 bases). Germline values: CDR1 MDHEN, CDR2 SYDVKM. V was shortened by 3 bases and J by 3 bases, with 12 bases between the two germline ends. This CDR3 contains 15 residues. The CDR3 sequence is CASSFPGRYNQPQHF. CDR3 nucleotide sequence: TGTGCCAGCAGTTTCCCAGGGAGGTACAATCAGCCCCAGCATTTT.

This chain joins TRBV4-1 and TRBJ2-3; D may be TRBD2 (5 bases). CDR1 and CDR2 (germline): MGHRA, YSYEKL. CDR3 length: 15 residues. V lost 6 bases, J lost 4 bases, and 17 bases lay in between. The CDR3 region is CASRSSGIRADTQYF. Here the CDR3 DNA reads TGCGCCAGCAGGTCTTCGGGGATTAGAGCAGATACGCAGTATTTT.

The chain carries TRBV29-1 and TRBJ2-3, with 8 bases identical to TRBD1. The CDR3 covers 18 residues. After removal of 0 bases from V and 4 bases from J, the junction contained 15 bases not matched to a gene. Per the germline V gene, CDR1 is SQVTM and CDR2 is ANQGSEA. The CDR3 DNA reads as TGCAGCGTTGAAGATCATTCGGTCTCAGGACAGGGTTCAGATACGCAGTATTTT. It encodes CSVEDHSVSGQGSDTQYF.

With regard to this clone: One end of the junction fails to match germline, which may point to a read error. V is TRBV30 and J is TRBJ1-1, with 7 positions matching TRBD1. The germline gives CDR1 GTSNPN, CDR2 SVGIG (reference sequence). The CDR3 covers 14 residues. The CDR3 protein is CAWNAGTVNTEDFF. The DNA of the CDR3 is TGTGCCTGGAACGCGGGGACAGTGAACACTGAAGATTTCTTT.

The V gene is TRBV5-1, the J gene TRBJ1-1; maybe TRBD1 (5 bases). The CDR3 has 15 residues. The V gene's germline CDR1 is SGHRS and CDR2 YFSETQ. Deletions cut 0 bases from V and 4 bases from J, with 13 bases between. The CDR3 here is CASSLGSGGGTEAFF. The CDR3, as DNA: TGCGCCAGCAGCTTGGGATCGGGGGGGGGCACTGAAGCTTTCTTT. Using reference TRBV5-1 and TRBJ1-1 for the parts outside the CDR3, the full variable domain is KAGVTQTPRYLIKTRGQQVTLSCSPISGHRSVSWYQQTPGQGLQFLFEYFSETQRNKGNFPGRFSGRQFSNSRSEMNVSTLELGDSALYLCASSLGSGGGTEAFFGQGTRLTVV.

This chain connects TRBV5-1 to TRBJ1-6; TRBD1 might be the D (5 bases). CDR1 is SGHRS and CDR2 is YFSETQ in the germline V gene. The CDR3 loop spans 14 amino acids. V dropped 1 base and J dropped 13 bases, with 15 bases sitting between them. In DNA, the CDR3 is TGCGCCAGCAGCTTGTCGCAGGGTGGAGGGCCCCTCCACTTT. It yields the protein CASSLSQGGGPLHF.

The chain uses TRBV5-1 and TRBJ1-1; TRBD1 matches at 9 bases. CDR3 length equals 18 residues. CDR1 SGHRS and CDR2 YFSETQ come from the germline V gene. The junction had 12 bases not matched to a gene; V was cut back by 3 bases and J by 0 bases. The CDR3 here is CASSWGYTGGRMNTEAFF. The CDR3 DNA sequence: TGCGCCAGCAGCTGGGGATATACAGGGGGCAGGATGAACACTGAAGCTTTCTTT.

This rearrangement joins TRBV9 to TRBJ2-1; TRBD2 matches at 8 bases. V shed 0 bases, J shed 9 bases, and the junction held 5 bases outside the gene matches. This CDR3 is built from 14 residues. Per germline, CDR1 SGDLS and CDR2 YYNGEE. CDR3 protein: CASSVASGGVEQFF. CDR3 nucleotides: TGTGCCAGCAGCGTAGCCAGCGGGGGTGTTGAGCAGTTCTTC.

The chain joins TRBV10-3 to TRBJ1-1; TRBD1 is a possible D gene (5 bases). In germline, CDR1 is ENHRY, CDR2 SYGVKD. Deletions cut 4 bases from V and 5 bases from J, with 11 bases between. The CDR3 covers 13 residues. The CDR3 is CAISGGEGTEAFF. CDR3 nucleotide sequence: TGTGCCATCAGTGGGGGGGAGGGAACTGAAGCTTTCTTT.

For the CDR3, the DNA is TGTGCCAGCAGTCTTAATACAGGGGCTGGGTCGAGGGCTTTCTTT. Its protein product is CASSLNTGAGSRAFF. This chain uses TRBV28 with TRBJ1-1, with 7 bases matching TRBD1. The CDR3 has 15 residues. V shed 5 bases, J shed 11 bases, and the junction held 17 bases outside the gene matches. Germline V gives CDR1 MDHEN, CDR2 SYDVKM.

The CDR3 nucleotides read TGTGCCAGCAGCCCCCGGACTAGCGGGAGTCCAAAGACCCAGTACTTC. Protein product: CASSPRTSGSPKTQYF. The chain joins TRBV7-2 to TRBJ2-5; 13 nucleotides match TRBD2. Germline V lookup: CDR1 SGHTA, CDR2 FQGNSA. V lost 5 bases, J lost 6 bases, and 9 bases stayed unmatched. The CDR3 covers 16 residues.

V gene TRBV5-1 combines with J gene TRBJ1-1; TRBD1 matches at 9 bases. Unmatched junction bases numbered 7, after V lost 4 bases and J lost 0 bases. This CDR3 comprises 16 residues. The germline V gene encodes CDR1 SGHRS and CDR2 YFSETQ. The CDR3 here is CASSPDRGRMNTEAFF. DNA of the CDR3: TGCGCCAGCAGCCCTGACAGGGGGAGAATGAACACTGAAGCTTTCTTT.

V usage is TRBV7-3 and J usage is TRBJ1-1; D is ambiguous. Trimming took 5 bases from V and 3 from J, leaving 16 bases between them. This CDR3 comprises 15 residues. The germline V gene encodes CDR1 SGHTA and CDR2 FQGTGA. CDR3 residues: CASSGMPGKYTEAFF. For the CDR3, the DNA is TGTGCCAGCAGCGGGATGCCGGGGAAATACACTGAAGCTTTCTTT.